This T cell receptor (beta chain) was sequenced during a study of response to subunit inactivated influenza vaccine (dated by TCRdb to 2016 to 2019). Turning to the overall study: Deep quantitative T cell receptor repertoire profiling was used in the study to track responses to a trivalent subunit inactivated influenza vaccine. Broad study findings and their caveats: The authors suggested that each seasonal influenza vaccination may recruit only a limited number of new T cells.

The library was produced with RT-PCR. The instrument given in TCRdb is Illumina HiSeq 2500. In TCRdb, the public reads were trimmed at Q25 with fastp and aligned with MiXCR, with productive beta chains retained. Rows matching on CDR3 protein sequence are summarized as one entry with the most common DNA and genes. The sample table lists roughly 700,000 distinct CDR3 sequences, approximately 15% of them with a count of one. The ten biggest clones cover 11% of the sample. This clonotype has a handful of counts. Which antigen it targets is not known. Base quality data are lacking; no much larger clone is found one base away. V is reduced by 4 bases and J by 6 bases, leaving a spacing of 13 bases between them. Taken from the germline V gene, the CDR1 and CDR2 loops are SGHTA and FQGNSA. The CDR3 spans 14 residues, from the cysteine through the phenylalanine. Of the read, only the CDR3 DNA is kept; its 42 bases are in frame from base 1.

The V and J genes are TRBV7-2 and TRBJ2-4, with the D gene not confidently named. This sequence originates from a man aged 50 to 60 who received an inactivated influenza vaccine. Donor details come from another sample of the same person, matched by shared clones. Sequencing used PBMCs from blood, obtained roughly 13 days after vaccination. The CDR3 has the sequence CASSSNRVGNIQYF. At the DNA level, the sequence is TGTGCCAGCAGCTCCAACCGGGTGGGAAACATTCAGTACTTC.